The rows below give T cell receptor beta chains drawn from one sample of a study of beta chain features in type 1 diabetes. TCRdb's table, derived via immunoSEQ multiplex PCR, lists solely in-frame clones and lacks some. The table records more than 300,000 clones, roughly 8% of them present only once. Sequences were obtained from central memory CD4+ T cells from blood. Source of these receptors: a woman aged 18-29 years in good health. The CDR3 runs from the conserved cysteine through the conserved F or W. A D gene is named only where the DNA matches it firmly. The size entry is marked missing in some rows and otherwise reads once, few, many or a size class.

CASSLSIYGYTF,TGTGCCAGCAGCCTCAGTATCTATGGCTACACCTTC,TRBV7-2,12,TRBJ1-2,many,NA
CASSLVRDSRTDTQYF,TGTGCCAGCAGCTTGGTGCGTGACAGTCGCACAGATACGCAGTATTTT,TRBV5-8,16,TRBJ2-3,few,NA
CASRHRGRGNYGYTF,TGTGCCAGCCGACACAGGGGGCGGGGTAACTATGGCTACACCTTC,TRBV6-5,15,TRBJ1-2,NA,TRBD1
CASSPYQRTNYGYTF,TGTGCCAGTAGTCCGTATCAACGGACCAACTATGGCTACACCTTC,TRBV19,15,TRBJ1-2,NA,NA
CASSSRTDTQYF,TGTGCCAGCAGTTCCCGAACAGATACGCAGTATTTT,TRBV14,12,TRBJ2-3,NA,NA
CASSLVGLWEQYF,TGCGCCAGCAGCTTGGTTGGGTTATGGGAGCAGTACTTC,TRBV5-1,13,TRBJ2-7,NA,NA
CASISGRGSTGELFF,TGTGCCAGCATTAGCGGGAGAGGATCCACCGGGGAGCTGTTTTTT,TRBV2,15,TRBJ2-2,NA,TRBD2
CSVPRGLAGGETQYF,TGCAGCGTCCCTCGAGGTCTAGCGGGAGGAGAGACCCAGTACTTC,TRBV29-1,15,TRBJ2-5,NA,TRBD2
CASSSSPGGGYEQYF,TGTGCCAGCAGCTCCTCCCCGGGGGGGGGCTACGAGCAGTACTTC,TRBV7-2,15,TRBJ2-7,NA,TRBD2
CASSYLEGQSTQYF,TGTGCCAGCAGCTACCTCGAGGGACAATCGACCCAGTACTTC,TRBV7-8,14,TRBJ2-5,many,NA
CASSLGQTYNEQFF,TGCGCCAGCAGCTTAGGACAGACTTACAATGAGCAGTTCTTC,TRBV5-1,14,TRBJ2-1,NA,NA
CASRLGYEQYF,TGTGCCAGCAGACTGGGCTACGAGCAGTACTTC,TRBV2,11,TRBJ2-7,few,NA
CASSIQGLRGYTF,TGTGCCAGTAGTATACAGGGTCTACGAGGCTACACCTTC,TRBV19,13,TRBJ1-2,NA,NA
CSAKRDTTYEQYF,TGCAGCGCCAAGCGGGACACAACCTACGAGCAGTACTTC,TRBV29-1,13,TRBJ2-7,NA,NA
CASSRRQENTEAFF,TGTGCCAGCAGCCGACGGCAAGAGAACACTGAAGCTTTCTTT,TRBV7-2,14,TRBJ1-1,few,NA
CASSLDRIQGFSGEKLFF,TGTGCCAGCAGCTTAGATAGGATACAGGGATTCTCTGGTGAAAAACTGTTTTTT,TRBV11-2,18,TRBJ1-4,few,NA
CASGLALREQFF,TGTGCCAGCGGACTAGCCCTCCGTGAGCAGTTCTTC,TRBV28,12,TRBJ2-1,many,TRBD2
CASSYSGRLSYEQYF,TGTGCCAGCAGCTATAGCGGGAGGCTTTCCTACGAGCAGTACTTC,TRBV7-2,15,TRBJ2-7,NA,TRBD2
CSVEASTTDTQYF,TGCAGCGTTGAGGCCTCAACCACAGATACGCAGTATTTT,TRBV29-1,13,TRBJ2-3,NA,NA
CASSVHPTDTQYF,TGTGCCAGCAGCGTGCACCCCACAGATACGCAGTATTTT,TRBV9,13,TRBJ2-3,NA,NA
CASSLQPGSYGYTF,TGTGCCAGCAGCCTACAGCCGGGGAGCTATGGCTACACCTTC,TRBV7-8,14,TRBJ1-2,NA,NA
CASSTFEGLAGGYNEQFF,TGTGCCAGCAGTACATTTGAAGGACTAGCGGGAGGTTACAATGAGCAGTTCTTC,TRBV28,18,TRBJ2-1,many,TRBD2
CASSPQLAGVGEQYF,TGTGCCAGCAGTCCTCAACTAGCGGGAGTGGGCGAGCAGTACTTC,TRBV2,15,TRBJ2-7,few,TRBD2
CASSVRSGSGYTF,TGTGCCAGCAGCGTACGGTCAGGGAGTGGCTACACCTTC,TRBV9,13,TRBJ1-2,NA,NA
CASSRQETQYF,TGTGCCAGCAGCCGCCAAGAGACCCAGTACTTC,TRBV7-3,11,TRBJ2-5,few,NA
CASSLFSDNEQFF,TGCGCCAGCAGCTTGTTTTCAGACAATGAGCAGTTCTTC,TRBV5-1,13,TRBJ2-1,few,NA
CASSLPGNTIYF,TGTGCCAGCAGCCTTCCAGGAAACACCATATATTTT,TRBV5-4,12,TRBJ1-3,few,NA
CASSPGGVRSNEQFF,TGTGCCAGCTCACCAGGAGGGGTTAGAAGCAATGAGCAGTTCTTC,TRBV18,15,TRBJ2-1,few,NA
CASSDTGGADTQYF,TGTGCCAGCAGTGATACAGGGGGCGCTGATACGCAGTATTTT,TRBV6-1,14,TRBJ2-3,few,TRBD1
CASSQDRQGAVTGELFF,TGCGCCAGCAGCCAAGATCGACAGGGGGCGGTCACCGGGGAGCTGTTTTTT,TRBV4-3,17,TRBJ2-2,few,TRBD1
CASSPGLAFYNEQFF,TGTGCCAGCAGCCCGGGACTAGCGTTTTACAATGAGCAGTTCTTC,TRBV7-3,15,TRBJ2-1,NA,TRBD2
CASSSGPHLDTQYF,TGTGCCAGCAGCTCCGGGCCCCATTTAGATACGCAGTATTTT,TRBV13,14,TRBJ2-3,few,NA
CASSSNRDGGYTF,TGTGCCAGCAGCTCAAACAGGGACGGTGGCTACACCTTC,TRBV7-2,13,TRBJ1-2,many,NA
CASSESERGGGYTF,TGCGCCAGCAGTGAGTCAGAAAGGGGGGGAGGCTACACCTTC,TRBV10-2,14,TRBJ1-2,NA,NA
CASSSVGLLNTEAFF,TGCGCCAGCAGCTCGGTAGGACTACTGAACACTGAAGCTTTCTTT,TRBV5-1,15,TRBJ1-1,NA,NA
CASSLDIRARNTEAFF,TGTGCCAGCAGCTTAGACATCCGGGCCAGAAACACTGAAGCTTTCTTT,TRBV7-2,16,TRBJ1-1,few,NA
CASRTRYEQYF,TGTGCCAGCAGAACGAGGTACGAGCAGTACTTC,TRBV28,11,TRBJ2-7,few,NA